This TCR beta chain was observed in a study of brain metastases from non-small cell lung cancer. General study points: Brain metastases had lower T-cell infiltration than primary tumors.

Germline values: CDR1 MDHEN, CDR2 SYDVKM. CDR3 length equals 15 residues. Clones were read by immunoSEQ multiplex PCR, and TCRdb kept only the in-frame ones, dropping some. Altogether over 2,000 clones are present, about 80% being singletons, with the ten largest covering roughly 6.5%. Notes on this clone: The antigen remains unidentified. Mismatch with germline at one junction end may stem from a read error. Other nucleotide sequences in the sample specify the same CDR3.

This chain links TRBV28 with TRBJ2-5, with a tentative D call TRBD2 (5 bases). The receptor comes from a donor at least 40 years old with non-small cell lung cancer. Sequenced material: tissue from a brain metastasis. DNA of the CDR3: TGTGCCAGCAGTCCGCTTAGAGCGGCCCAAGAGACCCAATACTTC. Its translation: CASSPLRAAQETQYF.